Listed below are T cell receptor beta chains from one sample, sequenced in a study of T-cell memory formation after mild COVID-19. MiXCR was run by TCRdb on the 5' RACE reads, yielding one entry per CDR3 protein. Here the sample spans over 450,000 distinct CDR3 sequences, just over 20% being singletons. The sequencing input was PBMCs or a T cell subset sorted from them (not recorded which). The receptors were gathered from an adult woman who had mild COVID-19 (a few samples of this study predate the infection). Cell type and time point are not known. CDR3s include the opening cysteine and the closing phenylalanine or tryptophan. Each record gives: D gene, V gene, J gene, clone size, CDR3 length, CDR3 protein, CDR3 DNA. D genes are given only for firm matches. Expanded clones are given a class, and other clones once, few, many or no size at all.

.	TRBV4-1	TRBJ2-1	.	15	CASSQRPGLAPEQFF	TGCGCCAGCAGCCAAAGACCTGGCCTAGCGCCGGAGCAGTTCTTC
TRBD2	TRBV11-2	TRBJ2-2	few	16	CASTQAGVGHTGELFF	TGTGCCAGCACCCAAGCGGGAGTGGGGCACACCGGGGAGCTGTTTTTT
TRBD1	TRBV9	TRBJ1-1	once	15	CASSAPGQGITEAFF	TGTGCCAGCAGCGCACCGGGACAGGGCATCACTGAAGCTTTCTTT
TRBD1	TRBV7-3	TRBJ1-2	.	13	CASSDGTVPGYTF	TGTGCCAGCAGTGACGGGACAGTGCCTGGCTACACCTTC
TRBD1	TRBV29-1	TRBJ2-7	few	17	CSVVFSGTGGFSYEQYF	TGCAGCGTTGTTTTTTCCGGGACAGGGGGATTCTCCTACGAGCAGTACTTC
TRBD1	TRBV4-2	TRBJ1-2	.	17	CASSQVLGETGNYGYTF	TGTGCCAGCAGCCAAGTCTTGGGGGAGACAGGGAACTATGGCTACACCTTC
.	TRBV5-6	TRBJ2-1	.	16	CASSLRRGFSYNEQFF	TGTGCCAGCAGCCTAAGACGGGGGTTCTCCTACAATGAGCAGTTCTTC
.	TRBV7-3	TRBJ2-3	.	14	CASSFRASTDTQYF	TGTGCCAGCAGCTTCCGGGCTAGCACAGATACGCAGTATTTT
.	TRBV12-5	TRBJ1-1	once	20	CASGPLLGMGVRQQITEAFF	TGTGCTAGTGGTCCGTTACTGGGAATGGGGGTTAGGCAGCAGATCACTGAAGCTTTCTTT
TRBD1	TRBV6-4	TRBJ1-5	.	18	CASSDTPSGQGALQPQHF	TGTGCCAGCAGTGACACCCCCTCGGGACAGGGGGCCCTACAGCCCCAGCATTTT
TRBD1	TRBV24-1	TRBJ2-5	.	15	CATSDWGRGQETQYF	TGTGCCACCAGTGATTGGGGCAGGGGGCAAGAGACCCAGTACTTC
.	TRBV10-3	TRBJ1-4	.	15	CAISESGVSNEKLFF	TGTGCCATCAGTGAGTCGGGGGTCAGTAATGAAAAACTGTTTTTT
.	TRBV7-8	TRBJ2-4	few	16	CASSLLPGVAKNIQYF	TGTGCCAGCAGCTTGCTGCCAGGCGTAGCCAAAAACATTCAGTACTTC
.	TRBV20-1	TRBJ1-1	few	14	CSARHSGMNTEAFF	TGCAGTGCGAGACACAGTGGAATGAACACTGAAGCTTTCTTT
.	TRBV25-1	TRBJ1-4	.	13	CASSDWSGEKLFF	TGTGCCAGCAGTGACTGGTCGGGTGAAAAACTGTTTTTT
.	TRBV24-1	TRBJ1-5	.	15	CATSEAGEVNQPQHF	TGTGCCACCAGCGAGGCGGGGGAAGTGAATCAGCCCCAGCATTTT
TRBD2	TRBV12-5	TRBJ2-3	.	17	CASGPGTSGGAADTQYF	TGTGCTAGTGGCCCCGGGACTAGCGGGGGGGCTGCAGATACGCAGTATTTT
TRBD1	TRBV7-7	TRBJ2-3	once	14	CASSRQGQMDTQYF	TGTGCCAGCAGCCGACAGGGACAGATGGATACGCAGTATTTT
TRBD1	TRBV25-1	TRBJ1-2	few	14	CASSDSGTVHGYTF	TGTGCCAGCAGTGATTCCGGGACAGTGCATGGCTACACCTTC
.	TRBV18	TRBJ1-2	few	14	CASSPLDTLRVYTF	TGTGCCAGCTCACCCCTGGACACACTACGAGTCTACACCTTC
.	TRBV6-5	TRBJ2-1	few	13	CASSYFLGAEQFF	TGTGCCAGCAGTTATTTTTTGGGGGCAGAGCAGTTCTTC
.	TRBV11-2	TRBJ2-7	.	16	CASSLDRLESSYEQYF	TGTGCCAGCAGCTTAGATCGGTTAGAGAGCTCCTACGAGCAGTACTTC
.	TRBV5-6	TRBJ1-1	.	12	CASSSQDLEAFF	TGTGCCAGCAGCTCCCAGGACCTTGAAGCTTTCTTT
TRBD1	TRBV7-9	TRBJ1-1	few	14	CASSATGVNTEAFF	TGTGCCAGTAGCGCAACAGGGGTGAACACTGAAGCTTTCTTT
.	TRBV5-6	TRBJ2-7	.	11	CASSKQGQRYF	TGTGCCAGCAGCAAACAGGGTCAGCGGTACTTC
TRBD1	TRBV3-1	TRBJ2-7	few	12	CASSPQGAEQYF	TGTGCCAGCAGCCCACAGGGGGCCGAGCAGTACTTC
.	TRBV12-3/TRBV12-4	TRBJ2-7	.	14	CASSLRGTTYEQYF	TGTGCCAGCAGTTTACGAGGGACGACCTACGAGCAGTACTTC
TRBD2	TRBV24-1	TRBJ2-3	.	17	CATSEQTSGGSTDTQYF	TGTGCCACCAGTGAGCAAACTAGCGGGGGTAGCACAGATACGCAGTATTTT
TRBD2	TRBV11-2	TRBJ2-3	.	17	CASSLESLVSGDTAQYF	TGTGCCAGCAGCTTAGAATCCCTGGTTAGCGGGGACACCGCGCAGTATTTT
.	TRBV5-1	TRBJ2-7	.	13	CASNHVDRNEQYF	TGCGCCAGCAACCACGTCGACCGCAACGAGCAGTACTTC
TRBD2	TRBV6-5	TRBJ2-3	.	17	CASSPSLGKGGADTQYF	TGTGCCAGCAGTCCTAGTTTGGGGAAGGGAGGGGCAGATACGCAGTATTTT
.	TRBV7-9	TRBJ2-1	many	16	CASSPLGGGSYNEQFF	TGTGCCAGCAGCCCACTTGGGGGCGGCTCCTACAATGAGCAGTTCTTC
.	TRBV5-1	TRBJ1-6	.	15	CASRENGAGNSPLHF	TGCGCCAGCAGAGAGAATGGGGCCGGGAATTCACCCCTCCACTTT
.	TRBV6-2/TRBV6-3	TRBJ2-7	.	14	CASSNPHFFYEQYF	TGTGCCAGCAGTAACCCTCATTTTTTCTACGAGCAGTACTTC
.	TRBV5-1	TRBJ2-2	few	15	CASSLPEGWAGELFF	TGCGCCAGCAGCCTGCCCGAAGGGTGGGCCGGGGAGCTGTTTTTT
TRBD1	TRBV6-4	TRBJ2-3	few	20	CASTSLPGQGAVLDGDTRYF	TGTGCCAGCACCTCTCTTCCGGGACAGGGGGCAGTTCTCGATGGAGATACGCGCTATTTT
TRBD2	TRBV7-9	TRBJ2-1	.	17	CASSLVFAGGAYNEQFF	TGTGCCAGCAGCTTAGTATTTGCGGGAGGTGCCTACAATGAGCAGTTCTTC
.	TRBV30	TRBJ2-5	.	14	CAWSVIDRQEAQYF	TGTGCCTGGAGTGTAATTGATAGGCAAGAGGCCCAGTACTTC
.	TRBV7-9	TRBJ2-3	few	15	CASSFERGRTDTQYF	TGTGCCAGCAGCTTCGAGAGGGGACGCACAGATACGCAGTATTTT
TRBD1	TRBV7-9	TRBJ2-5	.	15	CASSLVMTGVETQYF	TGTGCCAGCAGCTTAGTAATGACAGGGGTGGAGACCCAGTACTTC
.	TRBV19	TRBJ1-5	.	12	CATRQRNQPQHF	TGTGCCACAAGACAGAGGAATCAGCCCCAGCATTTT